A single sample is the source of the 20 T cell receptor beta chains below, sequenced in a study of T-cell reconstitution after alpha-beta-depleted transplantation in children. The authors prepared the TCRbeta library with unique molecular identifiers. TCRdb analysed the PCR reads with MiXCR anew, one entry per CDR3 protein. The sample lists 600,000 to 800,000 distinct CDR3 sequences; over 10% were seen once. The sequenced sample was PBMCs, obtained before TCRalphabeta/CD19-depleted stem cell transplant. The receptor set was obtained from a girl aged 2 to 9 with congenital amegakaryocytic thrombocytopenia, due to receive a stem cell transplant.

The V and J genes are TRBV10-3 and TRBJ2-7; D is perhaps TRBD2 (5 bases). This CDR3 region has 11 residues. The ends were cut back, 10 bases at V and 2 bases at J, with 9 bases in the middle. CDR1 and CDR2 (germline): ENHRY, SYGVKD. CDR3: CATASTYEQYF. The CDR3 coding sequence is TGTGCCACCGCTAGCACCTACGAGCAGTACTTC.

This clonotype was seen at least ten times. This rearrangement joins TRBV4-1 to TRBJ2-4; 11 bases fit TRBD2. J was trimmed by 6 bases and V by 4 bases; bases with no gene match: 8. CDR1 MGHRA and CDR2 YSYEKL come from the germline V gene. The CDR3 extends over 16 amino acids. Here the CDR3 DNA reads TGCGCCAGCAGCCCGCTAGCGGGAGGCTACGGAAACATTCAGTACTTC. Encoded protein: CASSPLAGGYGNIQYF.

This clonotype was detected a few times. This sequence joins TRBV5-1 and TRBJ1-1, with 12 bases identical to TRBD1. Germline trimming cut 4 bases from V and 4 bases from J; bases unmatched to any gene: 14. CDR3 length: 18 amino acids. CDR1 and CDR2 (germline): SGHRS, YFSETQ. The CDR3 is CASSQRGTGGAGGTEAFF. The CDR3 DNA reads as TGCGCCAGCAGCCAACGCGGGACAGGGGGCGCAGGCGGCACTGAAGCTTTCTTT.

In its sample, this clonotype was seen many times. The CDR3 reads CASSLQKGYEQYF. The CDR3 DNA reads as TGCGCCAGCAGCCTGCAGAAGGGCTACGAGCAGTACTTC. The chain links TRBV5-1 to TRBJ2-7; unclear D gene. Per the germline V gene, CDR1 is SGHRS and CDR2 is YFSETQ. The CDR3 sequence is 13 residues long. The V gene lost 4 bases and the J gene lost 3 bases, with 11 bases spanning the gap.

This clonotype has just a few counts. The J gene is TRBJ2-7, the V gene TRBV6-1; TRBD2 is a possible D gene (6 bases). Germline lookup yields CDR1 MNHNS and CDR2 SASEGT. Trimming removed 6 bases from V and 2 bases from J, with 17 bases in between. The length of the CDR3 is 15 residues. CDR3 loop: CASRGGLLIPYEQYF. CDR3 DNA: TGTGCCAGCAGGGGGGGACTGCTAATTCCCTACGAGCAGTACTTC.

The sample holds many counts of this clonotype. V usage is TRBV12-3 or TRBV12-4 and J usage is TRBJ1-2; D gene unclear. V lost 4 bases to trimming and J lost 4 bases, with 13 bases between them. The CDR3 is 14 amino acids. DNA for the CDR3: TGTGCCAGCAGTTACTTGGGCCGAATCTATGGCTACACCTTC. This encodes CASSYLGRIYGYTF.

The chain links TRBV18 to TRBJ1-1; TRBD1 matches at 9 bases. This CDR3 region has 14 residues. Germline trimming cut 6 bases from V and 5 bases from J; bases unmatched to any gene: 7. CDR1 is KGHSH and CDR2 is LQKENI in the germline V gene. In DNA, the CDR3 is TGTGCCAGCTCGCGGGACAGGGAGGGTACTGAAGCTTTCTTT. Translating gives CASSRDREGTEAFF.

This clonotype was counted a few times. V and J are TRBV20-1 and TRBJ2-7; 10 nucleotides agree with TRBD2. J was trimmed by 3 bases and V by 0 bases; bases with no gene match: 11. This CDR3 is 17 amino acids long. CDR1 is DFQATT, CDR2 SNEGSKA, per germline (reference sequence). CDR3 loop: CSARDLRLSSGSYEQYF. In DNA form, the CDR3 reads TGCAGTGCTAGAGATCTCCGTCTGTCTAGCGGGAGCTACGAGCAGTACTTC.

This clonotype was counted at least ten times. The chain employs TRBV20-1 and TRBJ2-3; possible D gene TRBD2, 7 bases. V lost 5 bases to trimming and J lost 9 bases, with 24 bases between them. Germline-derived CDR1 and CDR2 are DFQATT and SNEGSKA (reference sequence). CDR3 length: 15 residues. For the CDR3, the DNA is TGCAGTGCTCCGGCCGGGGGGCCCGATCAGGCCACGCAGTATTTT. Its protein product is CSAPAGGPDQATQYF.

This clonotype was seen at least ten times. V and J are TRBV20-1 and TRBJ2-3, with TRBD2 matching 11 bases. Germline V gene sequence: CDR1 DFQATT, CDR2 SNEGSKA (reference sequence). There are 16 residues in the CDR3. J was trimmed by 0 bases and V by 0 bases; bases with no gene match: 2. CDR3: CSARDSGRASTDTQYF. The CDR3 coding sequence is TGCAGTGCTAGAGATAGCGGGAGGGCTAGCACAGATACGCAGTATTTT.

This clonotype came up a few times. The V call is TRBV14, the J call TRBJ1-2; D uncertain. Germline values: CDR1 SGHDN, CDR2 FVKESK. Between the trimmed V and J ends, which lost 5 bases and 0 bases, there was a span of 7 bases. The CDR3 extends over 13 amino acids. The CDR3, as DNA: TGTGCCAGCAGCAGTGACACTAACTATGGCTACACCTTC. Protein product: CASSSDTNYGYTF.

In this sample, this clonotype turned up many times. This sequence joins TRBV20-1 and TRBJ2-7; the match to TRBD2 covers 9 bases. CDR3 length: 13 residues. V shed 2 bases and J 5 bases; nucleotides not matched to a gene: 4. Germline V lookup: CDR1 DFQATT, CDR2 SNEGSKA (reference sequence). The CDR3 nucleotides are TGCAGTGCTAGACTAGCGGGATTCGACGAGCAGTACTTC. This translates into CSARLAGFDEQYF.

The rearrangement joins TRBV28 to TRBJ2-5; no clear D. The V gene's germline CDR1 is MDHEN and CDR2 SYDVKM. The CDR3 has 14 amino acids. The V and J ends lost 2 bases and 0 bases respectively, with 7 bases between them. Here the CDR3 DNA reads TGTGCCAGCAGTTTAACCCAGTACCAAGAGACCCAGTACTTC. Translated: CASSLTQYQETQYF.

The gene calls are TRBV9 and TRBJ2-2; D remains ambiguous. Germline CDR1 SGDLS, CDR2 YYNGEE. The CDR3 totals 15 residues. Trimming shortened V by 3 bases and J by 8 bases, and 17 bases separated the two germline ends. Here the CDR3 DNA reads TGTGCCAGCAGCGCTAGAGACGCCCCGTGGGGGGAGCTGTTTTTT. Protein product: CASSARDAPWGELFF.

The chain is built from TRBV12-3 or TRBV12-4 and TRBJ1-4; D may be TRBD1 (5 bases). This CDR3 has 13 amino acids. V lost 4 bases, J lost 4 bases, and 7 bases lay in between. Here the CDR3 reads CASSSTVNEKLFF. DNA for the CDR3: TGTGCCAGCAGTTCGACAGTTAATGAAAAACTGTTTTTT.

This clonotype was counted ten times or more. The chain links TRBV5-1 to TRBJ1-4; perhaps TRBD1 as D (5 bases). Germline-derived CDR1 and CDR2 are SGHRS and YFSETQ. Trimming cost V 1 base and J 6 bases, with 13 bases left between them. CDR3 length: 15 residues. The CDR3 spells CASSLNRDPDEKLFF. The DNA of the CDR3 is TGCGCCAGCAGCTTGAACCGGGACCCGGATGAAAAACTGTTTTTT.

This clonotype was picked up many times. This rearrangement joins TRBV7-2 to TRBJ1-4, with D perhaps TRBD1 (5 bases). Per germline, CDR1 SGHTA and CDR2 FQGNSA. CDR3 length equals 17 residues. V was pared by 5 bases and J by 0 bases, with 16 bases between. CDR3: CASSPSQGLATNEKLFF. The CDR3 DNA reads TGTGCCAGCAGCCCTAGTCAGGGACTTGCAACTAATGAAAAACTGTTTTTT. The entire variable domain, with the rest obtained from reference TRBV7-2 and TRBJ1-4, is as follows: GAGVSQSPSNKVTEKGKDVELRCDPISGHTALYWYRQSLGQGLEFLIYFQGNSAPDKSGLPSDRFSAERTGGSVSTLTIQRTQQEDSAVYLCASSPSQGLATNEKLFFGSGTQLSVL.

There are a few counts of this clonotype. In DNA, the CDR3 is TGTGCCACCAGTGATGGGGGGGCCCTCAGCACAGATACGCAGTATTTT. Its protein is CATSDGGALSTDTQYF. The chain couples TRBV24-1 to TRBJ2-3; weak D call: TRBD2 (7 bases). Trimming removed 3 bases at V and 0 bases at J, with 12 bases between. Germline V gives CDR1 KGHDR, CDR2 SFDVKD. This CDR3 is built from 16 residues.

This clonotype showed up many times. The gene calls are TRBV28 and TRBJ1-5, with 10 nucleotides matching TRBD1. There are 16 residues in the CDR3. J lost 3 bases, V lost 3 bases, and 5 bases had no gene match. The germline CDR1 and CDR2 sequences are MDHEN and SYDVKM. In DNA form, the CDR3 reads TGTGCCAGCAGTTTGACAGGGGGCCTGGACAATCAGCCCCAGCATTTT. This encodes CASSLTGGLDNQPQHF.

This clonotype was counted ten times or more. The chain has TRBV4-2 and TRBJ1-1; D remains unclear. V lost 1 base and J lost 7, with 7 bases in between. CDR1 LGHNA and CDR2 YNFKEQ come from the germline V gene. The length of the CDR3 is 12 residues. The CDR3 sequence is CASSQVGVEAFF. In nucleotides, the CDR3 is TGTGCCAGCAGCCAAGTCGGGGTTGAAGCTTTCTTT.